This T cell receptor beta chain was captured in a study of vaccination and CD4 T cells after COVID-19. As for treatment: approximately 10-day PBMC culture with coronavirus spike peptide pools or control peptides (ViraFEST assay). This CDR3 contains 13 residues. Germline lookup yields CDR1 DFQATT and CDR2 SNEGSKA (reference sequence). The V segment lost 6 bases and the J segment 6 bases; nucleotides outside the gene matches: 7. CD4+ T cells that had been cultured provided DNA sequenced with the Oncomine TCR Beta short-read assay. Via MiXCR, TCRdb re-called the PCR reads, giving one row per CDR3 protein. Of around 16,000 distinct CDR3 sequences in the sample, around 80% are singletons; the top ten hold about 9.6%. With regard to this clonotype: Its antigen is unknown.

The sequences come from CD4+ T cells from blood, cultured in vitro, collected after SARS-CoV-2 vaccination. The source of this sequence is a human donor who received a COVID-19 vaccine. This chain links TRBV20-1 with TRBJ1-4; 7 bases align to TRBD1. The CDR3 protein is CSASGQVYEKLFF. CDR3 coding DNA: TGCAGTGCAAGCGGACAGGTCTATGAAAAACTGTTTTTT.